Presented here are 11 T cell receptor beta chains from one specimen sequenced in a study of T cells expressing NK-cell markers. Using the 5' RACE reads, TCRdb records one entry per CDR3 protein without DNA. The sample includes approximately 440,000 distinct CDR3 sequences. Sequenced input: blood T cells: a sorted CD56 or NKG2C T cell subset, CD4+ or CD8+ T cells, or bulk PBMC T cells (not recorded which). The receptors stem from a woman aged 45-65 years in good health.

The chain links TRBV7-8 to TRBJ1-1. CDR3 length equals 15 residues. Germline CDR1 is SGHVS and CDR2 is FQNEAQ. CDR3 sequence reads: CASSFGDFVDTEAFF. The variable domain in full, completed from reference TRBV7-8 and TRBJ1-1, reads GAGVSQSPRYKVAKRGQDVALRCDPISGHVSLFWYQQALGQGPEFLTYFQNEAQLDKSGLPSDRFFAERPEGSVSTLKIQRTQQEDSAVYLCASSFGDFVDTEAFFGQGTRLTVV.

The V gene is TRBV7-2, the J gene TRBJ2-5; absent DNA, TCRdb's TRBD2 call cannot be checked. CDR3 length: 16 residues. Looked up from germline, CDR1 is SGHTA and CDR2 is FQGNSA. The CDR3 protein is CASSLVAGGVAETQYF.

The rearrangement uses TRBV5-1 and TRBJ2-1; TCRdb proposes TRBD1, but this gene call is untestable without DNA. The CDR3 spans 15 residues. Germline CDR1 is SGHRS and CDR2 is YFSETQ. The CDR3 region is CASSSRQTTTGEQFF. Full variable domain (missing parts from reference TRBV5-1 and TRBJ2-1): KAGVTQTPRYLIKTRGQQVTLSCSPISGHRSVSWYQQTPGQGLQFLFEYFSETQRNKGNFPGRFSGRQFSNSRSEMNVSTLELGDSALYLCASSSRQTTTGEQFFGPGTRLTVL.

The chain joins TRBV28 to TRBJ1-2. The CDR3 is made up of 14 amino acids. Germline CDR1 reads MDHEN; CDR2 reads SYDVKM. CDR3 protein: CASSIGQSNYGYTF.

CDR3 protein: CASSSPLGEQFF. The chain is built from TRBV27 and TRBJ2-1; TCRdb lists TRBD1, though no DNA is available to test this call. The CDR3 contains 12 residues. Germline-derived CDR1 and CDR2 are MNHEY and SMNVEV (reference sequence).

V is TRBV29-1 and J is TRBJ2-1; the D gene TCRdb calls, TRBD1, cannot be checked with no DNA. Germline V lookup: CDR1 SQVTM, CDR2 ANQGSEA. The CDR3 spans 13 residues. The CDR3 protein is CSVYRDRGNEQFF.

The rearrangement links TRBV20-1 to TRBJ2-3. The CDR3 contains 14 residues. The germline V gene encodes CDR1 DFQATT and CDR2 SNEGSKA (reference sequence). The CDR3 sequence: CSARQDTSTDTQYF.

The chain couples TRBV12-3 or TRBV12-4 to TRBJ1-5. The CDR3 is made up of 15 amino acids. The CDR3: CASSLGNKVNQPQHF.

The chain links TRBV11-3 to TRBJ2-1; TCRdb calls TRBD2, which cannot be checked without DNA. Germline lookup yields CDR1 SGHNT and CDR2 YENEEA. The CDR3 totals 15 residues. The CDR3 here is CASSSRGTSTDEQFF.

The rearrangement links TRBV6-5 to TRBJ1-3; TCRdb returns TRBD1, unconfirmable since there is no DNA. This CDR3 has 14 residues. From germline, CDR1 is MNHEY and CDR2 SVGAGI. CDR3 in amino acids: CASTDSFSGNTIYF.

The chain carries TRBV5-1 and TRBJ2-3. This CDR3 comprises 14 residues. The germline gives CDR1 SGHRS, CDR2 YFSETQ. Here the CDR3 reads CASSLARAPDTQYF.